These 17 T cell receptor beta chains share one sample of origin, sequenced in a study of T cell changes during pregnancy in multiple sclerosis. Only in-frame clones appear in the TCRdb table, and some are missing; sequencing was by immunoSEQ multiplex PCR. The profile shows roughly 35,000 clones, 80% to 95% of them singletons. Source: CD4+ T cells from peripheral blood mononuclear cells, taken in the third trimester of pregnancy. These receptors all come from a female donor in good health, enrolled as a control in a pregnancy study.

The J gene is TRBJ2-7, the V gene TRBV18; TRBD1 matches 9 bases. J was trimmed by 2 bases and V by 1 base; bases with no gene match: 3. CDR3 length: 15 residues. The germline V gene has CDR1 KGHSH and CDR2 LQKENI. This CDR3 is CASSPLGQGTYEQYF. CDR3 sequence (DNA): TGTGCCAGCTCACCACTGGGACAGGGTACCTACGAGCAGTACTTC.

The CDR3 sequence: CASSPMGTTSTDTQYF. CDR3 DNA: TGCGCCAGCAGCCCCATGGGGACAACTAGCACAGATACGCAGTATTTT. The gene calls are TRBV4-3 and TRBJ2-3; a possible D gene is TRBD1 (6 bases). Between the trimmed V and J ends, which lost 4 bases and 0 bases, there was a span of 14 bases. The CDR3 is 16 residues long. Germline V gives CDR1 LGHNA, CDR2 YSLEER.

This chain links TRBV29-1 with TRBJ2-3; 9 positions agree with TRBD1. From germline, CDR1 is SQVTM and CDR2 ANQGSEA. With V trimmed by 8 bases and J by 6 bases, 12 bases remained unmatched. The CDR3 is 14 residues long. CDR3 nucleotides: TGCAGCATCCACAGGGGGCAGGGAGGGGATACGCAGTATTTT. Its translation is CSIHRGQGGDTQYF.

DNA of the CDR3: TGTGCCAGCAGCCCACAGGTTTACGAGCAGTACTTC. It translates to CASSPQVYEQYF. V usage is TRBV2 and J usage is TRBJ2-7, with D maybe TRBD1 (5 bases). Germline V gives CDR1 SNHLY, CDR2 FYNNEI. Deletions cut 6 bases from V and 4 bases from J, with 10 bases between. The CDR3 is 12 residues long.

The chain is built from TRBV6-6 and TRBJ2-3; TRBD1 aligns across 7 bases. This CDR3 has 13 amino acids. CDR1 and CDR2 from the germline V gene are MNHNY and SVGAGI (reference sequence). The CDR3 coding sequence is TGTGCGACCGGGGCAGGGGGTACAGATACGCAGTATTTT. Protein product: CATGAGGTDTQYF.

The rearrangement uses TRBV7-2 and TRBJ1-2, with D uncertain. Germline values: CDR1 SGHTA, CDR2 FQGNSA. The CDR3 extends over 13 amino acids. The germline V and J ends were trimmed by 5 bases and 0 bases, with 7 bases remaining between them. The CDR3 DNA reads as TGTGCCAGCAGCCCTGCAGCTAACTATGGCTACACCTTC. It encodes CASSPAANYGYTF.

J is TRBJ2-3 and V is TRBV7-2; D not certain. V gave up 2 bases and J gave up 6 bases, with 6 bases separating them. Looked up from germline, CDR1 is SGHTA and CDR2 is FQGNSA. The CDR3 runs to 12 residues. Written as DNA, the CDR3 is TGTGCCAGCAGCTTATACTGGGATACGCAGTATTTT. This sequence encodes CASSLYWDTQYF.

This chain uses TRBV6-1 with TRBJ1-6; the match to TRBD1 covers 7 bases. Germline trimming cut 10 bases from V and 7 bases from J; bases unmatched to any gene: 7. Germline V gene lookup returns CDR1 MNHNS and CDR2 SASEGT. The CDR3 has 13 residues. The CDR3 DNA reads as TGTGCCACGGTTGGGACAGTAAATTCACCCCTCCACTTT. This translates into CATVGTVNSPLHF.

This clone was picked up one time. The V gene is TRBV10-3, the J gene TRBJ2-7; 9 positions match TRBD1. The CDR3 consists of 14 residues. CDR1 ENHRY and CDR2 SYGVKD come from the germline V gene. After removal of 4 bases from V and 5 bases from J, the junction contained 6 bases not matched to a gene. CDR3 nucleotide sequence: TGTGCCATCAGTGTGGGGACAGGGATTAACGAGCAGTACTTC. Translated, it gives CAISVGTGINEQYF.

The chain combines TRBV7-2 with TRBJ2-1; 7 bases are shared with TRBD1. The CDR3 covers 15 residues. V shed 4 bases, J shed 2 bases, and the junction held 5 bases outside the gene matches. Germline-derived CDR1 and CDR2 are SGHTA and FQGNSA. DNA of the CDR3: TGTGCCAGCAGCTGGGGACAGACAACCTACAATGAGCAGTTCTTC. Its protein is CASSWGQTTYNEQFF.

The rearrangement links TRBV28 to TRBJ1-2; TRBD1 is a possible D gene (6 bases). The CDR3 consists of 12 residues. Germline loops: CDR1 MDHEN, CDR2 SYDVKM. Trimming removed 8 bases at V and 8 bases at J, with 15 bases between. Written as DNA, the CDR3 is TGTGCCAGCGGTAACAGGGCTAAGGGCTACACCTTC. It is translated as CASGNRAKGYTF.

The genes are TRBV11-1 and TRBJ2-1, with D possibly being TRBD1 (5 bases). Germline-derived CDR1 and CDR2 are SGHAT and FQDESV (reference sequence). V was pared by 1 base and J by 10 bases, with 5 bases between. The CDR3 extends over 11 amino acids. The CDR3 spells CASSLDREQFF. For the CDR3, the DNA is TGTGCCAGCAGCTTAGACAGGGAGCAGTTCTTC.

This rearrangement joins TRBV5-4 to TRBJ1-3; the D is unclear. Germline V gene sequence: CDR1 SGHNT, CDR2 YYREEE (reference sequence). The CDR3 has 16 residues. Trimming removed 0 bases from V and 4 bases from J, with 14 bases in between. The CDR3 spells CASSLERVKLGNTIYF. CDR3 nucleotides: TGTGCCAGCAGCTTGGAGAGAGTGAAGTTGGGAAACACCATATATTTT. The full variable domain, in which reference TRBV5-4 and TRBJ1-3 provide the parts outside the CDR3, is ETGVTQSPTHLIKTRGQQVTLRCSSQSGHNTVSWYQQALGQGPQFIFQYYREEENGRGNFPPRFSGLQFPNYSSELNVNALELDDSALYLCASSLERVKLGNTIYFGEGSWLTVV.

The V and J genes are TRBV2 and TRBJ2-5; 9 positions match TRBD2. The germline V gene encodes CDR1 SNHLY and CDR2 FYNNEI. V was pared by 5 bases and J by 5 bases, with 6 bases of the junction left unmatched. CDR3 length: 14 residues. CDR3 DNA sequence: TGTGCCAGCAGTCGGCGGGGGGGCGGGGAGACCCAGTACTTC. As protein: CASSRRGGGETQYF.

The CDR3 coding sequence is TGCGCCAGCAGCTTGGTACAGAACTATGGCTACACCTTC. The encoded protein is CASSLVQNYGYTF. V and J are TRBV5-1 and TRBJ1-2, with unresolved D. Trimming took off 0 bases at V and 2 bases at J, with 5 bases between the two ends. Germline-derived CDR1 and CDR2 are SGHRS and YFSETQ. The CDR3 has 13 residues.

The chain employs TRBV7-2 and TRBJ2-1, with 9 nucleotides matching TRBD2. From germline, CDR1 is SGHTA and CDR2 FQGNSA. V shed 7 bases, J shed 5 bases, and the junction held 9 bases outside the gene matches. The CDR3 runs to 15 residues. In nucleotides, the CDR3 is TGTGCCAGCACCCTAGTAGCGGGGGCCCACAATGAGCAGTTCTTC. This codes for CASTLVAGAHNEQFF.

V usage is TRBV30 and J usage is TRBJ1-5, with a possible D match to TRBD1 (6 bases). Looked up from germline, CDR1 is GTSNPN and CDR2 is SVGIG (reference sequence). V lost 1 base and J 4 bases, leaving 17 bases between the germline ends. The CDR3 sequence is 16 residues long. CDR3 loop: CAWSGPGTGRNQPQHF. Written as DNA, the CDR3 is TGTGCCTGGAGTGGGCCGGGAACAGGGCGTAATCAGCCCCAGCATTTT.